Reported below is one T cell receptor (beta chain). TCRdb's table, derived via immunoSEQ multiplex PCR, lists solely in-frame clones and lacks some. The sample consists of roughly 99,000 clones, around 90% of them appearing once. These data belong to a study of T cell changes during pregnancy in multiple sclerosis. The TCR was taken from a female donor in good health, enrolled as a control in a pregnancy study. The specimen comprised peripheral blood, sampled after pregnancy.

The CDR3 coding sequence is TGCGCCAGCAGCCATACGTACCCCCGACTAGCGGCTAAAGAGGGTGAGCAGTTCTTC. Its translation is CASSHTYPRLAAKEGEQFF. The V gene is TRBV5-1, the J gene TRBJ2-1, with 9 bases identical to TRBD2. Looked up from germline, CDR1 is SGHRS and CDR2 is YFSETQ. Trimming cost V 4 bases and J 9 bases; bases outside gene matches: 23. The CDR3 is 19 residues long.